This T cell receptor (beta chain) was recorded in a study of Ad26.COV2.S vaccination and SARS-CoV-2 variants (dated by TCRdb to about 2021). Turning to the overall study: Vaccine-arm donors came from COV1001, a multicentre, randomized, double-blind, placebo-controlled phase I-IIa trial of Ad26.COV2.S in healthy adults. Dosing of Ad26.COV2.S was intramuscular, at either 5x10^10 or 1x10^11 viral particles, delivered as one shot or as two shots spaced 56 days apart. The specificity and breadth of SARS-CoV-2-reactive T cell receptors after Ad26.COV2.S vaccination were assessed by TCRbeta repertoire sequencing. The TCR-sequenced set comprised around 30 samples: some 19 Ad26.COV2.S vaccine recipients, 5 placebo recipients and 8 SARS-CoV-2 convalescent individuals. Participants in the trial were split at random into five groups of five each, receiving low-dose or high-dose Ad26.COV2.S once or twice, or else placebo on both occasions. Blinding of investigators to trial group allocation was maintained during experiments and outcome assessment.

The immunoSEQ Assay was the method used to sequence TCRbeta CDR3 regions. After extraction, genomic DNA underwent amplification by bias-controlled multiplex PCR, followed by high-throughput sequencing. The authors' pipeline ran thus. Collapsing and filtering of sequences were performed to quantify the absolute abundance of each unique TCRbeta CDR3 region. T cell fraction was estimated by normalizing TCRbeta template counts to usable DNA, with usable DNA measured through amplification of reference genes found in all nucleated cells. Repertoire TCRs were annotated as SARS-CoV-2-specific by exact matching of V gene, CDR3 amino acid sequence and J gene to a known reactive TCR set. The reference SARS-CoV-2 TCR set was obtained from MIRA and was filtered for enrichment in COVID-19-positive ImmuneCODE repertoires, whereby public or cross-reactive TCRs were removed. Using the MIRA antigens, annotated TCRs were further analysed by specific ORF or by position within an ORF. Depth was the summed frequency of annotated unique rearrangements, while breadth was defined as annotated unique rearrangements over total unique productive rearrangements. Two-sided Wilcoxon rank-sum tests were applied when comparing TCR breadth between groups. TCRdb provides this immuneACCESS table in a form limited to in-frame rearrangements. Some clones are lacking; in checked studies, under half of them reflect an unresolved V gene, and why the rest are absent is not known. The DNA gave D and trimming, while V, J and clone size come from that table. Recorded for this sample are around 300,000 clones; 75% to 90% of them occurred a single time. The top ten constitute approximately 11% of the sample.

As regards this clone: Its antigen is not yet known. The sample holds no much larger clone one base away, and base qualities are not on file.

Per the germline V gene, ENHRY is the CDR1 and SYGVKD is the CDR2. The V end loses 0 bases and the J end loses 4 bases, and a stretch of 9 bases separates them. The CDR3 holds 14 amino acids from the cysteine to the phenylalanine. Only CDR3 DNA remains: 42 bases, in frame from the first base. Results and caveats for the whole study, not just this receptor: After vaccination, spike-specific CD8+ and CD4+ T cell responses were reported to show substantial breadth. According to the authors, total T cell responses may have been underestimated by the TCR breadth and depth analyses. The study was not powered for comparison of responses between vaccine doses or regimens. Spike-specific TCR breadth was higher in Ad26.COV2.S recipients than in placebo recipients (P = 0.0014). Comparable non-spike TCR breadth was observed between vaccine and placebo recipients, consistent with only spike being contained in the vaccine.

This specimen's treatment or condition label, interpreted: about 20 received Ad26.COV2.S at low or high dose, single or two shots; about five received placebo; per-sample allocation not given. For vaccine and placebo recipients, the sequenced repertoires came from samples collected on day 63 after the first injection. Cohort 1b enrolled about 25 adults aged 18-55 years at a single site in Boston, USA, between 29 July and 7 August 2020. As a vaccine, Ad26.COV2.S was a replication-incompetent adenovirus type 26 vector that expressed a prefusion-stabilized SARS-CoV-2 spike protein derived from the original Wuhan strain.

The chain is encoded by TRBV10-3 joined to TRBJ1-2, with the D gene uncertain. The TCR comes from a person between 18 and 65 years old who received the Ad26.COV2.S COVID-19 vaccine or a placebo. The sample here was peripheral blood, taken in a trial of Ad26.COV2.S vaccine versus placebo. The CDR3 region has the sequence CAISESEIFYGYTF. The sequence in DNA is TGTGCCATCAGTGAGTCGGAGATCTTCTATGGCTACACCTTC.